The 23 T cell receptor beta chains below were found in one sample sequenced in a study of shared clonotypes between healthy human individuals. Positive CCR7 selection of CD45RO-negative cells yielded the naive CD8 cells, and terminally differentiated effector memory CD45RA+ cells were excluded. Profiling relied on immunoSEQ multiplex PCR, and the TCRdb table lists in-frame clones only, not all of them. This sample has more than 2 million clones, with over 85% found just once. The sequenced material came from naive CD8+ T cells from PBMCs. The origin of the receptors is a man younger than 30 in good health. Some clones in this sample may be carry-over from other donors' samples.

This clone has just one count. V usage is TRBV2 and J usage is TRBJ2-1; 7 nucleotides line up with TRBD2. This CDR3 contains 13 residues. Germline assignment: CDR1 SNHLY and CDR2 FYNNEI. V shed 8 bases, J shed 6 bases, and the junction held 7 bases outside the gene matches. The CDR3, as DNA: TGTGCCAGCGGACGACTAGCCCTCAATGAGCAGTTCTTC. As protein: CASGRLALNEQFF.

The chain joins TRBV5-1 to TRBJ2-7, with 9 nucleotides matching TRBD2. V gave up 5 bases and J gave up 2 bases; unmatched junction bases: 2. CDR3 size: 13 residues. Germline V gene lookup returns CDR1 SGHRS and CDR2 YFSETQ. CDR3 sequence reads: CASRASGAYEQYF. CDR3 bases: TGCGCCAGCAGGGCTAGCGGGGCCTACGAGCAGTACTTC.

This chain connects TRBV13 to TRBJ1-2, with D maybe TRBD1 (5 bases). The CDR3 covers 16 residues. CDR1 is PRHDT, CDR2 FYEKMQ, per germline (reference sequence). V was pared by 1 base and J by 3 bases, with 15 bases between. CDR3 protein: CASSLATAGAHYGYTF. As DNA, the CDR3 is TGTGCCAGCAGCTTAGCGACAGCTGGAGCCCACTATGGCTACACCTTC.

This clone was detected only a few times. V gene TRBV5-1 combines with J gene TRBJ1-5; D might be TRBD1 (5 bases). Germline V gives CDR1 SGHRS, CDR2 YFSETQ. The V end lost 1 base, the J end lost 6 bases, and 5 bases lay between the germline ends. The CDR3 length is 12 residues. In DNA form, the CDR3 reads TGCGCCAGCAGCTTGCAGGGTCAGCCCCAGCATTTT. Amino acid sequence: CASSLQGQPQHF.

The V and J genes are TRBV4-1 and TRBJ1-1; tentatively, D is TRBD1 (6 bases). V dropped 4 bases and J dropped 6 bases, with 15 bases sitting between them. From germline, CDR1 is MGHRA and CDR2 YSYEKL. The CDR3 spans 14 residues. DNA of the CDR3: TGCGCCAGCAGCCGCCCCGGCAGGGGACCTGAAGCTTTCTTT. The encoded protein is CASSRPGRGPEAFF.

The chain couples TRBV6-6 to TRBJ2-3; tentative D call: TRBD1 (6 bases). The CDR3 contains 14 residues. The germline V and J ends were trimmed by 8 bases and 5 bases, with 17 bases remaining between them. Germline-derived CDR1 and CDR2 are MNHNY and SVGAGI (reference sequence). DNA of the CDR3: TGTGCCAGCGGACAGACAGATGTTCAAGATACGCAGTATTTT. Translating it yields CASGQTDVQDTQYF.

The genes are TRBV5-4 and TRBJ2-1, with D hard to call. Germline loops: CDR1 SGHNT, CDR2 YYREEE (reference sequence). V was cut by 0 bases and J by 5 bases, with 12 bases left in between. The CDR3 has 15 amino acids. The CDR3 protein is CASSLVAIPDNEQFF. CDR3 bases: TGTGCCAGCAGCTTGGTGGCGATCCCAGACAATGAGCAGTTCTTC.

This clone was found once. The CDR3 protein is CASFSGRALETQYF. CDR3 DNA sequence: TGTGCCAGTTTTAGCGGGAGGGCCTTAGAGACCCAGTACTTC. The chain joins TRBV7-9 to TRBJ2-5; 11 positions match TRBD2. The germline CDR1 and CDR2 sequences are SEHNR and FQNEAQ (reference sequence). The trim removed 9 bases at V and 4 bases at J, leaving 7 bases unmatched. The CDR3 contains 14 residues.

In the case of this clone: Distinct nucleotide sequences in the sample also encode this CDR3. The V and J genes are TRBV25-1 and TRBJ2-7; D unresolved. Germline V gives CDR1 MGHDK, CDR2 SYGVNS. CDR3 length: 11 amino acids. Between the trimmed V and J ends, which lost 3 bases and 4 bases, there was a span of 4 bases. The CDR3 region has the DNA TGTGCCAGCAGTGACTTTTACGAGCAGTACTTC. This encodes CASSDFYEQYF.

This chain uses TRBV9 with TRBJ1-4; TRBD1 agrees at 8 bases. This CDR3 is built from 14 residues. Germline CDR1 is SGDLS and CDR2 is YYNGEE. Trimming took 4 bases from V and 6 from J; bases not matched to a gene: 5. The CDR3 bases are TGTGCCAGCAGCCCCCGACAGGGGTATGAAAAACTGTTTTTT. It specifies CASSPRQGYEKLFF. Full variable domain (outside the CDR3, taken from reference TRBV9 and TRBJ1-4): DSGVTQTPKHLITATGQRVTLRCSPRSGDLSVYWYQQSLDQGLQFLIQYYNGEERAKGNILERFSAQQFPDLHSELNLSSLELGDSALYFCASSPRQGYEKLFFGSGTQLSVL.

V usage is TRBV27 and J usage is TRBJ2-2; maybe TRBD2 (5 bases). V lost 5 bases and J lost 7, with 14 bases in between. The CDR3 has 14 residues. Per the germline V gene, CDR1 is MNHEY and CDR2 is SMNVEV (reference sequence). CDR3 region: CASSTGIDDGELFF. The CDR3, as DNA: TGTGCCAGCAGTACCGGGATTGATGACGGGGAGCTGTTTTTT.

J is TRBJ2-2 and V is TRBV9; no definite D call. V was clipped by 0 bases and J by 1 base, with 10 bases between them. Looked up from germline, CDR1 is SGDLS and CDR2 is YYNGEE. This CDR3 has 16 residues. Here the CDR3 reads CASSVDPNRNTGELFF. CDR3 DNA sequence: TGTGCCAGCAGCGTAGACCCCAACAGGAACACCGGGGAGCTGTTTTTT. Full variable domain (missing parts from reference TRBV9 and TRBJ2-2): DSGVTQTPKHLITATGQRVTLRCSPRSGDLSVYWYQQSLDQGLQFLIQYYNGEERAKGNILERFSAQQFPDLHSELNLSSLELGDSALYFCASSVDPNRNTGELFFGEGSRLTVL.

This chain links TRBV13 with TRBJ1-3; maybe TRBD1 (6 bases). Between the trimmed V and J ends, which lost 0 bases and 3 bases, there was a span of 15 bases. Per germline, CDR1 PRHDT and CDR2 FYEKMQ (reference sequence). CDR3 length: 17 amino acids. CDR3 DNA sequence: TGTGCCAGCAGCTTAGGGTACAGGGAGAGGAGTGGAAACACCATATATTTT. It is translated as CASSLGYRERSGNTIYF. The full variable domain, with the rest looked up from reference TRBV13 and TRBJ1-3, is AAGVIQSPRHLIKEKRETATLKCYPIPRHDTVYWYQQGPGQDPQFLISFYEKMQSDKGSIPDRFSAQQFSDYHSELNMSSLELGDSALYFCASSLGYRERSGNTIYFGEGSWLTVV.

V gene TRBV9 combines with J gene TRBJ2-1; unclear D gene. The CDR3 runs to 15 residues. The V end was cut by 1 base, the J end by 0 bases, with 8 bases between. Germline loops: CDR1 SGDLS, CDR2 YYNGEE. This CDR3 reads CASSVIGSSYNEQFF. Here the CDR3 DNA reads TGTGCCAGCAGCGTAATAGGAAGCTCCTACAATGAGCAGTTCTTC.

The chain links TRBV28 to TRBJ2-1; perhaps TRBD2 as D (5 bases). Germline V gene sequence: CDR1 MDHEN, CDR2 SYDVKM. The germline V and J ends were trimmed by 5 bases and 3 bases, with 11 bases remaining between them. CDR3 size: 14 residues. In DNA form, the CDR3 reads TGTGCCAGCAGTCCCGTCGGGATCTACAATGAGCAGTTCTTC. Encoded protein: CASSPVGIYNEQFF.

The chain links TRBV27 to TRBJ2-7, with no clear D. This CDR3 is built from 14 residues. Germline CDR1 reads MNHEY; CDR2 reads SMNVEV (reference sequence). V gave up 4 bases and J gave up 1 base, with 11 bases separating them. This CDR3 reads CASSSRLTSYEQYF. CDR3 bases: TGTGCCAGCAGTTCGCGCCTTACATCCTACGAGCAGTACTTC.

The chain recombines TRBV9 with TRBJ1-1; D might be TRBD1 (6 bases). The CDR3 extends over 16 amino acids. Germline V gene lookup returns CDR1 SGDLS and CDR2 YYNGEE. Trimming removed 6 bases from V and 1 base from J, with 19 bases in between. The CDR3 region is CASIRGGLSGNTEAFF. The CDR3 DNA is TGTGCCAGCATCCGGGGGGGGCTGAGCGGGAACACTGAAGCTTTCTTT. Full variable domain (remainder filled in from reference TRBV9 and TRBJ1-1): DSGVTQTPKHLITATGQRVTLRCSPRSGDLSVYWYQQSLDQGLQFLIQYYNGEERAKGNILERFSAQQFPDLHSELNLSSLELGDSALYFCASIRGGLSGNTEAFFGQGTRLTVV.

DNA for the CDR3: TGCGCCAGCAGCCAAGCTTTCCTCGGAAACAATGAGCAGTTCTTC. Its protein product is CASSQAFLGNNEQFF. The chain links TRBV4-1 to TRBJ2-1; no clear D. The V gene's germline CDR1 is MGHRA and CDR2 YSYEKL. Trimming pared 1 base from V and 5 bases from J, leaving 12 bases between. CDR3 length: 15 residues.

This chain joins TRBV7-8 and TRBJ2-7; D gene unclear. The ends were cut back, 1 base at V and 2 bases at J, with 12 bases in the middle. CDR3 length: 15 amino acids. Germline CDR1 and CDR2: SGHVS and FQNEAQ. CDR3 sequence reads: CASSLVRVGTYEQYF. The CDR3 bases are TGTGCCAGCAGCTTAGTAAGGGTCGGAACCTACGAGCAGTACTTC.

The chain employs TRBV23-1 and TRBJ1-2; possible D gene TRBD1, 6 bases. TRBV23-1 is known as an ORF, though its function is uncertain. CDR3 length equals 17 residues. The ends were cut back, 3 bases at V and 5 bases at J, with 22 bases in the middle. For the CDR3, the DNA is TGCGCCAGCAGTCACCCGGGGCCAGGGGCGCTGATGTATGGCTACACCTTC. Protein sequence: CASSHPGPGALMYGYTF.

V usage is TRBV27 and J usage is TRBJ2-7, with D hard to call. V lost 3 bases to trimming and J lost 0 bases, with 12 bases between them. This CDR3 spans 15 amino acids. Germline V gene sequence: CDR1 MNHEY, CDR2 SMNVEV (reference sequence). This CDR3 reads CASSFHDSSSYEQYF. The DNA for the CDR3 is TGTGCCAGCAGTTTCCACGACTCGAGCTCCTACGAGCAGTACTTC.

The chain recombines TRBV29-1 with TRBJ2-1; D gene ambiguous. Germline-derived CDR1 and CDR2 are SQVTM and ANQGSEA. The length of the CDR3 is 13 residues. With 6 bases removed from V and 0 bases from J, the gap between germline ends came to 9 bases. The CDR3 region has the DNA TGCAGCGTCCCCAGGAGCTCCTACAATGAGCAGTTCTTC. Its protein product is CSVPRSSYNEQFF.

This clone appeared a single time. This sequence joins TRBV30 and TRBJ1-2; D gene ambiguous. Trimming left V 4 bases short and J 2 bases short, with 11 bases between. The CDR3 loop spans 13 amino acids. Germline V gene data show CDR1 as GTSNPN and CDR2 as SVGIG (reference sequence). The CDR3 reads CAWMGRPNYGYTF. In DNA form, the CDR3 reads TGTGCCTGGATGGGCAGGCCAAACTATGGCTACACCTTC.